The 5 T cell receptor beta chains listed next were all sequenced from one sample in a study of blood T cell repertoires in COVID-19. TCRdb keeps only in-frame clones here, not all; method: immunoSEQ multiplex PCR. The sample shows around 300,000 clones, roughly 88% of them seen only once. The sequenced sample was PBMCs or T cells enriched from blood (not recorded which). These receptors were obtained from a man aged 25 to 40 who had recovered from COVID-19.

This clone occurred once. The CDR3 is CASSNRDRGLGTEAFF. The CDR3 DNA sequence: TGTGCCAGTAGTAACCGGGACAGGGGGCTCGGCACTGAAGCTTTCTTT. The V and J genes are TRBV19 and TRBJ1-1, with 12 positions matching TRBD1. V lost 4 bases, J lost 4 bases, and 7 bases stayed unmatched. Germline-derived CDR1 and CDR2 are LNHDA and SQIVND (reference sequence). CDR3 length: 16 residues.

The V and J genes are TRBV9 and TRBJ2-5, with 8 bases identical to TRBD1. Germline trimming cut 4 bases from V and 5 bases from J; bases unmatched to any gene: 7. Germline CDR1 is SGDLS and CDR2 is YYNGEE. CDR3 size: 14 residues. The CDR3 is CASSPQDRDETQYF. The CDR3 bases are TGTGCCAGCAGCCCGCAGGACAGGGATGAGACCCAGTACTTC.

The chain couples TRBV6-4 to TRBJ1-5; D remains unclear. The V and J ends lost 5 bases and 3 bases respectively, with 8 bases between them. The CDR3 runs to 13 residues. Per the germline V gene, CDR1 is MRHNA and CDR2 is SNTAGT. The CDR3 nucleotides are TGTGCCAGCAGTTCTCAACTCAATCAGCCCCAGCATTTT. Translation: CASSSQLNQPQHF.

This chain uses TRBV5-1 with TRBJ2-1; D is undetermined. Between the trimmed V and J ends, which lost 0 bases and 6 bases, there was a span of 7 bases. CDR1 SGHRS and CDR2 YFSETQ come from the germline V gene. This CDR3 spans 13 amino acids. As DNA, the CDR3 is TGCGCCAGCAGCTTGGTGTCTTCCAATGAGCAGTTCTTC. Encoded protein: CASSLVSSNEQFF. The complete variable domain, with remaining parts taken from reference TRBV5-1 and TRBJ2-1, reads KAGVTQTPRYLIKTRGQQVTLSCSPISGHRSVSWYQQTPGQGLQFLFEYFSETQRNKGNFPGRFSGRQFSNSRSEMNVSTLELGDSALYLCASSLVSSNEQFFGPGTRLTVL.

The sample holds one count of this clone. The J gene is TRBJ2-2, the V gene TRBV7-9, with 14 bases that match TRBD2. The CDR3 extends over 18 amino acids. The ends lost 5 bases at V and 4 bases at J; junction bases unmatched: 9. The V gene's germline CDR1 is SEHNR and CDR2 FQNEAQ (reference sequence). CDR3 residues: CASSHTGTSGGPTGELFF. The CDR3 region has the DNA TGTGCCAGCAGCCACACCGGGACTAGCGGGGGCCCCACCGGGGAGCTGTTTTTT.